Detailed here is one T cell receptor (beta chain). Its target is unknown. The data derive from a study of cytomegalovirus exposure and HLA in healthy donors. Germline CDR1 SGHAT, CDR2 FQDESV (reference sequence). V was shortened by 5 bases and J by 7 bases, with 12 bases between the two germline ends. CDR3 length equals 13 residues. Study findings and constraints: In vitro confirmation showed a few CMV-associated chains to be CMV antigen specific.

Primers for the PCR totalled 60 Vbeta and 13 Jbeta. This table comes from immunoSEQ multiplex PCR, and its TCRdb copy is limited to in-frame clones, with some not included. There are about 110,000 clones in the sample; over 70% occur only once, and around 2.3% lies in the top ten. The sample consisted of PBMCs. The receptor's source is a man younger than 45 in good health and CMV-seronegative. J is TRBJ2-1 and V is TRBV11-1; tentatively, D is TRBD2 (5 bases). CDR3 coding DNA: TGTGCCAGCAGCCGCATAGAGGGTAATGAGCAGTTCTTC. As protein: CASSRIEGNEQFF.